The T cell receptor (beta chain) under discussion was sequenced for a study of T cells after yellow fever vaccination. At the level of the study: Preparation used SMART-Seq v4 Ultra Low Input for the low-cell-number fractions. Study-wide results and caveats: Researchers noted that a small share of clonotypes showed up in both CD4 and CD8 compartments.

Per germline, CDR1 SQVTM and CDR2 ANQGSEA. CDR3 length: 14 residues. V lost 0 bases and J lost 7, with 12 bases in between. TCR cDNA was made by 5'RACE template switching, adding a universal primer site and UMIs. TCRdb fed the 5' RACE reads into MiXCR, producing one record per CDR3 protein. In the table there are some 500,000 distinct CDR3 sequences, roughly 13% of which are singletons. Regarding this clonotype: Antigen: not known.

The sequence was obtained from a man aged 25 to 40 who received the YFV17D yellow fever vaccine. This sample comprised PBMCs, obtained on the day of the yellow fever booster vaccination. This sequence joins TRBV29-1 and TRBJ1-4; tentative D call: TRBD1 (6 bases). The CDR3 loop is CSVEDLQGGEKLFF. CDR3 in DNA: TGCAGCGTTGAAGATCTACAGGGAGGTGAAAAACTGTTTTTT.